One sample yielded the 14 T cell receptor beta chains listed below, sequenced in a study of shared clonotypes between healthy human individuals. Only CD45RO-negative cells positively selected for CCR7 counted as naive CD8 cells, so terminally differentiated effector memory CD45RA+ cells were excluded. Libraries were prepared by immunoSEQ multiplex PCR; TCRdb keeps only in-frame clonotypes and omits some of them. In the table there are more than 2 million clones, 93% of which are singletons. The source material was naive CD8+ T cells from PBMCs. Every receptor here comes from a man aged 18 to 29 in good health. Some clones in this sample may be carry-over from other donors' samples.

V and J are TRBV9 and TRBJ2-1; D may be TRBD1 (5 bases). Germline CDR1 SGDLS, CDR2 YYNGEE. Trimming removed 0 bases from V and 6 bases from J, with 13 bases in between. The CDR3 totals 15 residues. The CDR3 DNA reads as TGTGCCAGCAGCGTAGGGGTAGGGGAATTCAATGAGCAGTTCTTC. It encodes CASSVGVGEFNEQFF.

J is TRBJ2-3 and V is TRBV11-2; D gene ambiguous. V was shortened by 4 bases and J by 3 bases, with 14 bases between the two germline ends. Germline V gives CDR1 SGHAT, CDR2 FQNNGV. The CDR3 has 15 amino acids. The CDR3 DNA sequence: TGTGCCAGCAGCTCCGGCCCTAGAGGAACAGATACGCAGTATTTT. Amino acid sequence: CASSSGPRGTDTQYF.

V usage is TRBV10-3 and J usage is TRBJ1-2, with no clear D. This CDR3 has 15 amino acids. From germline, CDR1 is ENHRY and CDR2 SYGVKD. Trimming left V 4 bases short and J 0 bases short, with 12 bases between. The CDR3 loop is CAISADRIPNYGYTF. The DNA of the CDR3 is TGTGCCATCAGTGCAGACCGTATTCCTAACTATGGCTACACCTTC.

The V gene is TRBV14, the J gene TRBJ2-5, with 8 bases matching TRBD1. V was clipped by 8 bases and J by 5 bases; unmatched bases: 10. This CDR3 has 14 amino acids. Germline lookup yields CDR1 SGHDN and CDR2 FVKESK. The CDR3 sequence is CASGYRGEQETQYF. For the CDR3, the DNA is TGTGCCAGCGGATACAGGGGGGAGCAGGAGACCCAGTACTTC.

V usage is TRBV7-8 and J usage is TRBJ2-1; TRBD2 matches at 9 bases. Germline CDR1 and CDR2: SGHVS and FQNEAQ. V lost 4 bases and J lost 10; bases outside the gene matches: 14. This CDR3 is 16 amino acids long. The CDR3 protein is CASSSVWREGNQEQFF. The CDR3 bases are TGTGCCAGCAGCTCAGTCTGGCGGGAGGGGAACCAGGAGCAGTTCTTC.

V is TRBV5-1 and J is TRBJ2-3; 9 nucleotides agree with TRBD2. V shed 1 base and J 3 bases; nucleotides not matched to a gene: 3. Germline-derived CDR1 and CDR2 are SGHRS and YFSETQ. The CDR3 sequence is 15 residues long. The CDR3 DNA follows: TGCGCCAGCAGCTTGACGACTAGCGGAACAGATACGCAGTATTTT. Amino acids: CASSLTTSGTDTQYF.

This rearrangement joins TRBV9 to TRBJ2-1; D ambiguous. CDR3 size: 14 residues. CDR1 SGDLS and CDR2 YYNGEE come from the germline V gene. Between the trimmed V and J ends, which lost 0 bases and 5 bases, there was a span of 9 bases. CDR3 region: CASSVGTRHNEQFF. Written as DNA, the CDR3 is TGTGCCAGCAGCGTAGGGACCAGGCACAATGAGCAGTTCTTC.

A word on this clone: This sample includes further DNA sequences coding for the same CDR3. This chain links TRBV27 with TRBJ2-7, with 10 bases identical to TRBD2. Germline V lookup: CDR1 MNHEY, CDR2 SMNVEV (reference sequence). The CDR3 has 14 amino acids. With V trimmed by 3 bases and J by 5 bases, 4 bases remained unmatched. CDR3 region: CASSFLAGVDEQYF. The CDR3, as DNA: TGTGCCAGCAGTTTCCTAGCGGGAGTTGACGAGCAGTACTTC.

A single count supports this clone. Other DNA sequences from this sample encode an identical CDR3 as well. The chain uses TRBV6-6 and TRBJ2-7; D unresolved. The CDR3 extends over 15 amino acids. The germline CDR1 and CDR2 sequences are MNHNY and SVGAGI (reference sequence). V gave up 0 bases and J gave up 0 bases, with 9 bases separating them. This CDR3 is CASSYSTPSSYEQYF. The CDR3 nucleotides are TGTGCCAGCAGTTACTCCACCCCCAGCTCCTACGAGCAGTACTTC.

V is TRBV4-3 and J is TRBJ2-7, with 16 bases that match TRBD2. In germline, CDR1 is LGHNA, CDR2 YSLEER. After removal of 3 bases from V and 7 bases from J, the junction contained 9 bases not matched to a gene. This CDR3 spans 17 amino acids. The CDR3 sequence is CASSQGLAGGPRREQYF. CDR3 bases: TGCGCCAGCAGCCAGGGACTAGCGGGAGGGCCCCGGAGAGAGCAGTACTTC.

The sample holds one count of this clone. V gene TRBV2 combines with J gene TRBJ1-1; D unclear. V was cut by 7 bases and J by 4 bases, with 7 bases left in between. Germline loops: CDR1 SNHLY, CDR2 FYNNEI. The CDR3 extends over 11 amino acids. CDR3 sequence: CASIRGTEAFF. CDR3 DNA: TGTGCCAGCATCCGGGGCACTGAAGCTTTCTTT.

The V gene is TRBV10-2, the J gene TRBJ1-1, with D unclear. The CDR3 consists of 13 residues. Germline V gene sequence: CDR1 WSHSY, CDR2 SAAADI. V shed 7 bases and J shed 4 bases, with 13 bases lying between them. The CDR3, as DNA: TGCGCCAGCACCCAGTTGCTGAGCACTGAAGCTTTCTTT. It codes for CASTQLLSTEAFF.

This clone has more than one count but fewer than ten. The chain is built from TRBV19 and TRBJ1-1; D ambiguous. The CDR3 loop spans 16 amino acids. CDR1 is LNHDA, CDR2 SQIVND, per germline (reference sequence). Trimming left V 3 bases short and J 6 bases short, with 20 bases between. CDR3 coding DNA: TGTGCCAGTAGTATTCGATCGTCCCTGAGCGACGCTGAAGCTTTCTTT. This encodes CASSIRSSLSDAEAFF.

This rearrangement joins TRBV6-1 to TRBJ1-1, with no clear D. This CDR3 is built from 16 residues. From germline, CDR1 is MNHNS and CDR2 SASEGT. V was trimmed by 4 bases and J by 1 base, leaving 16 bases between them. Here the CDR3 DNA reads TGTGCCAGCAGTGGCCCCTCGGGAGGACGGAACACTGAAGCTTTCTTT. This sequence encodes CASSGPSGGRNTEAFF.